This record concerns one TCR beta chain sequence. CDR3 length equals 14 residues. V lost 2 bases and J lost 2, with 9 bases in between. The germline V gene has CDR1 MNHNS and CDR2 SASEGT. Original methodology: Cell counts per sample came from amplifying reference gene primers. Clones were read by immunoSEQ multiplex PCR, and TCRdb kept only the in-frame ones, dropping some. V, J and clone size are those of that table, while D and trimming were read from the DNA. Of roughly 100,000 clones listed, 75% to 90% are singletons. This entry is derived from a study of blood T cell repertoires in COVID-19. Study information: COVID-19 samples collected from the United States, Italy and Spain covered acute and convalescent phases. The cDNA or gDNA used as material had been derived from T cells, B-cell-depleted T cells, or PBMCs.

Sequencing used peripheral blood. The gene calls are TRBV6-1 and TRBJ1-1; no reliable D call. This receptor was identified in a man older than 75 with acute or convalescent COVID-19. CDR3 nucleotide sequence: TGTGCCAGCAGTGAACGTTCAGGTAACACTGAAGCTTTCTTT. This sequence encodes CASSERSGNTEAFF.